These 28 T cell receptor beta chains were all obtained from the same sample, sequenced in a study of molecular identifiers for immune sequencing clone quantification. TCRdb itself ran the PCR reads through MiXCR, one entry per CDR3 protein. The table lists about 640,000 distinct CDR3 sequences, less than 20% of them singletons. The specimen sequenced was naive CD8+ T cells from blood, with Jurkat cell RNA spiked in. Subset noted: FACS-sorted CD8+CD4-CCR7+CD45RA+ naive T cells. These receptors all come from a human donor in good health. Some libraries in this study had Jurkat cell RNA spiked in.

Turning to this clonotype: A much larger clone lies a single base off, so this may be a read error. The V and J genes are TRBV12-3 or TRBV12-4 and TRBJ1-2, with TRBD1 as a possible D gene (5 bases). The CDR3 is 14 amino acids. The ends were cut back, 3 bases at V and 3 bases at J, with 11 bases in the middle. Here the CDR3 DNA reads TGTGCCAGCAGTTTGGGGGACTGGTACTATGGCTACACCTTC. Residues: CASSLGDWYYGYTF.

V and J are TRBV12-3 or TRBV12-4 and TRBJ2-2; 12 nucleotides line up with TRBD1. Trimming removed 5 bases from V and 6 bases from J; junction bases left unmatched: 4. The CDR3 loop spans 15 amino acids. This chain's CDR3 is CASSGGQGAAGELFF. CDR3 bases: TGTGCCAGCAGTGGGGGACAGGGGGCGGCCGGGGAGCTGTTTTTT.

As for this clonotype: Because it lacks the conserved phenylalanine or tryptophan at the end, this CDR3 is likely a read error. This chain links TRBV7-9 with TRBJ2-7; D gene uncertain. Germline CDR1 is SEHNR and CDR2 is FQNEAQ (reference sequence). The length of the CDR3 is 13 residues. Trimming left V 3 bases short and J 2 bases short, with 8 bases between. CDR3 coding DNA: TGTGCCAGCAGCTTCTACAGTACCTACGAGCAGTACCTC. Translating it yields CASSFYSTYEQYL.

The rearrangement links TRBV14 to TRBJ2-3, with 7 nucleotides matching TRBD1. Germline assignment: CDR1 SGHDN and CDR2 FVKESK. Germline trimming cut 2 bases from V and 0 bases from J; bases unmatched to any gene: 2. The CDR3 sequence is 15 residues long. The CDR3 loop is CASSQTGASTDTQYF. In DNA, the CDR3 is TGTGCCAGCAGCCAAACAGGGGCGAGCACAGATACGCAGTATTTT.

This clonotype was found a few times. The chain has TRBV6-2 or TRBV6-3 and TRBJ2-7; 8 nucleotides align to TRBD2. CDR1 and CDR2 from the germline V gene are MNHEY and SVGEGT. The CDR3 has 14 residues. V shed 5 bases, J shed 3 bases, and the junction held 6 bases outside the gene matches. CDR3 protein: CASSITSGHYEQYF. The CDR3 DNA sequence: TGTGCCAGCAGTATCACTAGCGGCCACTACGAGCAGTACTTC.

This clonotype was observed many times. The chain has TRBV7-2 and TRBJ2-1; 9 bases agree with TRBD1. Germline loops: CDR1 SGHTA, CDR2 FQGNSA. The J segment lost 6 bases and the V segment lost 4 bases, leaving 7 bases of the junction unmatched. The CDR3 contains 15 residues. The chain's CDR3 is CASSSPGQGINEQFF. The CDR3 region has the DNA TGTGCCAGCAGCTCACCGGGACAGGGTATCAATGAGCAGTTCTTC. The variable domain in full, with the rest retrieved from reference TRBV7-2 and TRBJ2-1, is GAGVSQSPSNKVTEKGKDVELRCDPISGHTALYWYRQSLGQGLEFLIYFQGNSAPDKSGLPSDRFSAERTGGSVSTLTIQRTQQEDSAVYLCASSSPGQGINEQFFGPGTRLTVL.

At least ten counts were recorded for this clonotype. V is TRBV7-9 and J is TRBJ2-2; no reliable D call. The germline gives CDR1 SEHNR, CDR2 FQNEAQ (reference sequence). The CDR3 contains 12 residues. The CDR3 spells CAHSPNTGELFF. The CDR3 DNA reads as TGTGCGCACTCTCCGAACACCGGGGAGCTGTTTTTT.

This clonotype turned up a few times. This rearrangement joins TRBV6-1 to TRBJ1-1; tentative D call: TRBD1 (5 bases). Germline assignment: CDR1 MNHNS and CDR2 SASEGT. The CDR3 covers 15 residues. V shed 3 bases and J shed 3 bases, with 14 bases lying between them. The DNA of the CDR3 is TGTGCCAGCAGTGATTGGAGGATCAGGGACACTGAAGCTTTCTTT. Translating it yields CASSDWRIRDTEAFF.

Only a few counts were recorded for this clonotype. The chain couples TRBV11-3 to TRBJ2-2; D gene uncertain. Trimming removed 4 bases at V and 3 bases at J, with 6 bases between. The CDR3 sequence is 13 residues long. The germline gives CDR1 SGHNT, CDR2 YENEEA. CDR3 in DNA: TGTGCCAGCAGCTCCGATTACACCGGGGAGCTGTTTTTT. This sequence encodes CASSSDYTGELFF.

The chain links TRBV29-1 to TRBJ2-1; TRBD1 matches at 8 bases. Unmatched junction bases numbered 14, after V lost 3 bases and J lost 1 base. The germline V gene has CDR1 SQVTM and CDR2 ANQGSEA. The CDR3 consists of 18 residues. The CDR3 region is CSVDGTGLWRGSYNEQFF. As DNA, the CDR3 is TGCAGCGTTGATGGGACAGGCCTTTGGAGGGGGTCCTACAATGAGCAGTTCTTC.

In this sample, this clonotype turned up a few times. This rearrangement joins TRBV3-1 to TRBJ2-7; tentatively, D is TRBD2 (6 bases). V was shortened by 0 bases and J by 4 bases, with 10 bases between the two germline ends. The CDR3 extends over 14 amino acids. CDR1 and CDR2 (germline): LGHDT, YNNKEL (reference sequence). CDR3 DNA sequence: TGTGCCAGCAGCCAAGAATTGGGGGGATACGAGCAGTACTTC. Encoded protein: CASSQELGGYEQYF.

This clonotype was counted only a few times. This chain links TRBV10-2 with TRBJ1-1; the D is unclear. CDR1 and CDR2 (germline): WSHSY, SAAADI. V lost 1 base and J lost 4, with 10 bases in between. The CDR3 totals 14 residues. CDR3: CASSEYKVATEAFF. The CDR3 DNA is TGCGCCAGCAGTGAGTATAAGGTGGCCACTGAAGCTTTCTTT.

This clonotype occurred many times. The chain employs TRBV9 and TRBJ2-2; the match to TRBD2 covers 9 bases. Germline-derived CDR1 and CDR2 are SGDLS and YYNGEE. The CDR3 covers 15 residues. The ends lost 3 bases at V and 2 bases at J; junction bases unmatched: 2. The CDR3 sequence: CASSAGTSNTGELFF. CDR3 sequence (DNA): TGTGCCAGCAGCGCCGGGACTAGCAACACCGGGGAGCTGTTTTTT.

A word on this clonotype: The limits of the CDR3 on the DNA are not certain, so only TCRdb's listed CDR3 is given. The chain is built from TRBV7-8 and TRBJ2-3; the table's TRBD1 call for D was not verified on the DNA. CDR1 SGHVS and CDR2 FQNEAQ come from the germline V gene. The CDR3 adds up to 16 amino acids, both ends counted. The CDR3 region is CASTPGHPKAQIRSIF.

This clonotype was detected only a few times. The chain has TRBV4-3 and TRBJ1-6; a weak D match, TRBD1 (5 bases). The CDR3 has 18 residues. The V and J ends lost 0 bases and 7 bases respectively, with 19 bases between them. Germline values: CDR1 LGHNA, CDR2 YSLEER. CDR3 protein: CASSQDSSLFGTNSPLHF. The CDR3 DNA follows: TGCGCCAGCAGCCAAGATTCGAGCCTCTTTGGGACCAATTCACCCCTCCACTTT.

This chain connects TRBV4-3 to TRBJ1-4; D uncertain. V lost 1 base and J lost 7, with 16 bases in between. This CDR3 is built from 16 residues. Germline loops: CDR1 LGHNA, CDR2 YSLEER. CDR3 DNA sequence: TGCGCCAGCAGCCAAGCCCGGGGTGGTTGGGGTGAAAAACTGTTTTTT. Translated: CASSQARGGWGEKLFF.

For this clonotype: Without the conserved terminal phenylalanine or tryptophan, this CDR3 likely stems from a read error. The CDR3 DNA follows: TGTGCCAGCAACCCAACAGGGGAGTCTTATGAGCAGTTCCTC. As protein: CASNPTGESYEQFL. The chain recombines TRBV9 with TRBJ2-1, with 7 bases identical to TRBD1. Germline-derived CDR1 and CDR2 are SGDLS and YYNGEE. The CDR3 is made up of 14 amino acids. Germline trimming cut 6 bases from V and 8 bases from J; bases unmatched to any gene: 11.

Worth noting for this clonotype: A much larger clone lies a single base off, so this may be a read error. The chain is built from TRBV29-1 and TRBJ2-6; D possibly matches TRBD1 or TRBD2 (6 bases each). The germline gives CDR1 SQVTM, CDR2 ANQGSEA. CDR3 length: 17 residues. CDR3 DNA: TGCGGCGTTGTTCTCAGTTGGGGGGCGGGTGGGGCCAACGTCCTGACTTTC. Amino acids: CGVVLSWGAGGANVLTF. Full variable domain (missing parts from reference TRBV29-1 and TRBJ2-6): SAVISQKPSRDICQRGTSLTIQCQVDSQVTMMFWYRQQPGQSLTLIATANQGSEATYESGFVIDKFPISRPNLTFSTLTVSNMSPEDSSIYLCGVVLSWGAGGANVLTFGAGSRLTVL.

With respect to this clonotype: A read error may explain this, as a much larger clone is one base away. The genes are TRBV30 and TRBJ2-7; D may be TRBD1 (5 bases). This CDR3 contains 12 residues. Germline V gene sequence: CDR1 GTSNPN, CDR2 SVGIG (reference sequence). CDR3 bases: TGTGCCTGGATGGGGCCATGGGGCGAGCGGTACTTC. This codes for CAWMGPWGERYF.

This clonotype was observed at least ten times. The chain uses TRBV5-1 and TRBJ1-2; the D gene is possibly TRBD1 (5 bases). The length of the CDR3 is 15 residues. Germline V gene sequence: CDR1 SGHRS, CDR2 YFSETQ. V was shortened by 4 bases and J by 2 bases, with 15 bases between the two germline ends. As DNA, the CDR3 is TGCGCCAGCAGCCCGACCATGGGGCCCAACTATGGCTACACCTTC. Encoded protein: CASSPTMGPNYGYTF.

A word on this clonotype: A junction end diverges from the germline sequence, so it may reflect a read error. The chain uses TRBV2 and TRBJ2-2; the match to TRBD2 covers 9 bases. The CDR3 length is 14 residues. The germline CDR1 and CDR2 sequences are SNHLY and FYNNEI. CDR3 in amino acids: CASRLAGSTGKLFF. CDR3 nucleotides: TGTGCCAGCAGGCTAGCGGGGAGCACCGGGAAGCTGTTTTTT.

This clonotype appeared once. It may be a read error: a sequence one base away is much more abundant. The chain combines TRBV5-6 with TRBJ2-7; 7 positions agree with TRBD1. This CDR3 comprises 12 residues. Trimming removed 4 bases from V and 12 bases from J; junction bases left unmatched: 10. The germline gives CDR1 SGHDT, CDR2 YYEEEE. The CDR3 sequence is CASSLGGAGLYF. Written as DNA, the CDR3 is TGTGCCAGCAGCCTAGGGGGCGCCGGACTGTACTTC.

This clonotype showed up many times. This rearrangement joins TRBV27 to TRBJ1-4; D perhaps matches TRBD1 (6 bases). Germline lookup yields CDR1 MNHEY and CDR2 SMNVEV (reference sequence). The CDR3 is 15 residues long. The V gene lost 7 bases and the J gene lost 4 bases, with 16 bases spanning the gap. The CDR3 sequence is CASTTSRGLNEKLFF. The DNA of the CDR3 is TGTGCCAGCACGACAAGCAGGGGACTTAATGAAAAACTGTTTTTT.

This chain links TRBV5-3 with TRBJ2-1; TRBD2 agrees at 10 bases. TRBV5-3 is noted as an ORF with a role that remains uncertain. V gave up 8 bases and J gave up 6 bases; unmatched junction bases: 5. The length of the CDR3 is 13 residues. For the CDR3, the DNA is TGTGCCAGCCAACTAGCGGGACTCAATGAGCAGTTCTTC. This translates into CASQLAGLNEQFF.

Points on this clonotype: A much bigger clone sits one base away, suggesting this may be a read error. This rearrangement joins TRBV23-1 to TRBJ1-1; D remains ambiguous. TRBV23-1 is an ORF, and what it does is uncertain. CDR3 size: 15 residues. CDR3 sequence reads: CASKGLRIFSTEAVF. CDR3 sequence (DNA): TGCGCCAGTAAGGGCCTGAGGATCTTTAGCACTGAAGCTGTCTTT.

This clonotype came up many times. The chain employs TRBV28 and TRBJ2-5; tentatively, D is TRBD2 (6 bases). Looked up from germline, CDR1 is MDHEN and CDR2 is SYDVKM. With 6 bases removed from V and 2 bases from J, the gap between germline ends came to 19 bases. The CDR3 has 16 amino acids. CDR3 in amino acids: CASRGEVMQQQETQYF. The CDR3 region has the DNA TGTGCCAGCAGGGGGGAGGTTATGCAGCAACAAGAGACCCAGTACTTC.

On this clonotype: A much larger clone sits a single nucleotide away, making a read error possible. The CDR3 reads CASSVSGGVYEQYF. CDR3 bases: TGTGCCAGTAGTGTCTCTGGAGGGGTCTACGAGCAGTACTTC. V is TRBV19 and J is TRBJ2-7; possibly TRBD2 for D (6 bases). CDR3 length: 14 residues. Per germline, CDR1 LNHDA and CDR2 SQIVND (reference sequence). V was cut by 5 bases and J by 3 bases, with 14 bases left in between.

The gene calls are TRBV2 and TRBJ2-1, with D perhaps matching TRBD2 (6 bases). CDR1 SNHLY and CDR2 FYNNEI come from the germline V gene. The CDR3 sequence is 13 residues long. V lost 2 bases, J lost 8 bases, and 10 bases lay in between. This chain's CDR3 is CASSESASDEQFF. The CDR3 DNA reads TGTGCCAGCAGTGAATCGGCTAGCGATGAGCAGTTCTTC.